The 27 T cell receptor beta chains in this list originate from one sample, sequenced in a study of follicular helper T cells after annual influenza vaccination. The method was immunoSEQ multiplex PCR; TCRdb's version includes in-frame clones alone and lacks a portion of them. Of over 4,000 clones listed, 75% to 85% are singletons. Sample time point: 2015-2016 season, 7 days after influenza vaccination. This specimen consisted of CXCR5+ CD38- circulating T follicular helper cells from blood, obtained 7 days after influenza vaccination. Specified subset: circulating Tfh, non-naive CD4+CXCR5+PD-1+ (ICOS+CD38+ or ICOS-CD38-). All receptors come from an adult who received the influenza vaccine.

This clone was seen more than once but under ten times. CDR3 coding DNA: TGTGCCAGCAGCCAAGATGGGGAGCAAGATACGCAGTATTTT. It codes for CASSQDGEQDTQYF. The chain employs TRBV4-2 and TRBJ2-3, with D maybe TRBD2 (5 bases). CDR3 length: 14 residues. The germline gives CDR1 LGHNA, CDR2 YNFKEQ. V lost 0 bases and J lost 5, with 9 bases in between.

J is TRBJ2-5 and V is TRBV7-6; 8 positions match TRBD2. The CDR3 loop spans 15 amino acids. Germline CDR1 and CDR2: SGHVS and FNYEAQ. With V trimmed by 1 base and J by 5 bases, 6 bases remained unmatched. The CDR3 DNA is TGTGCCAGCAGCTTAGGTTCCGGCGGGAGGGAGACCCAGTACTTC. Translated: CASSLGSGGRETQYF.

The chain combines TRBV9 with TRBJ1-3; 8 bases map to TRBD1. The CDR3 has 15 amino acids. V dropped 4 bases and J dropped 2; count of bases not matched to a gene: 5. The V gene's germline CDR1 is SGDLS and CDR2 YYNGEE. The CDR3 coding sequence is TGTGCCAGCAGCCCCCGACAGGGGACTGGAAACACCATATATTTT. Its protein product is CASSPRQGTGNTIYF.

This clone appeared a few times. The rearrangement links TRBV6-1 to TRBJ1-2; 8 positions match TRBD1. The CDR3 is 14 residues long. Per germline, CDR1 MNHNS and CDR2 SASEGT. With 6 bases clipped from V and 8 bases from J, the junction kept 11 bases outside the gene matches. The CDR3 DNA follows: TGTGCCAGCAGACCAGGGGGCTCGGATCGGGGCTACACCTTC. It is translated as CASRPGGSDRGYTF.

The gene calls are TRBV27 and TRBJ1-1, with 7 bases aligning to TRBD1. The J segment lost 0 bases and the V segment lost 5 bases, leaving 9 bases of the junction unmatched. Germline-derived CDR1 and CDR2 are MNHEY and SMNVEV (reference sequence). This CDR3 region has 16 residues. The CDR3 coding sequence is TGTGCCAGCAGTACGAGGGGGACAGCTCTGAACACTGAAGCTTTCTTT. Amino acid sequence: CASSTRGTALNTEAFF.

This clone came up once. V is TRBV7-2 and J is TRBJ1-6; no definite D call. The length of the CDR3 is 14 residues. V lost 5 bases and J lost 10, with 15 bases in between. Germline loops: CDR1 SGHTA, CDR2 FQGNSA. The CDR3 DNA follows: TGTGCCAGCAGCCTCACTTCTAGGGAATCACCCCTCCACTTT. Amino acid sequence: CASSLTSRESPLHF.

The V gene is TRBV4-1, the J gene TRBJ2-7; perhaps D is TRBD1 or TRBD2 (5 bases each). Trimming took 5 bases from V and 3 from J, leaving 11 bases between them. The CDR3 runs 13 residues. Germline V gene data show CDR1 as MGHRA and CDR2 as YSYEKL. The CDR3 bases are TGCGCCAGCAGCAGAGGGGAGCTCTACGAGCAGTACTTC. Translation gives CASSRGELYEQYF.

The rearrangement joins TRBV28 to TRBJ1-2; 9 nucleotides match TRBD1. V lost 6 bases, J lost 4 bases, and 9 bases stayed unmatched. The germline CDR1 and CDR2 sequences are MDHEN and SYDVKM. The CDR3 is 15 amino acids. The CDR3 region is CASRFDRGLGYGYTF. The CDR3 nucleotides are TGTGCCAGCAGATTCGACAGGGGGTTGGGCTATGGCTACACCTTC.

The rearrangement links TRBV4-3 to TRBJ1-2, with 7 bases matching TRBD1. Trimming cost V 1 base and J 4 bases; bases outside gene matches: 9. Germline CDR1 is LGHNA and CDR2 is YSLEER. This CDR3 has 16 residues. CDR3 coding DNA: TGCGCCAGCAGCCAAGCCGAAAAGGGACAGATCTATGGCTACACCTTC. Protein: CASSQAEKGQIYGYTF.

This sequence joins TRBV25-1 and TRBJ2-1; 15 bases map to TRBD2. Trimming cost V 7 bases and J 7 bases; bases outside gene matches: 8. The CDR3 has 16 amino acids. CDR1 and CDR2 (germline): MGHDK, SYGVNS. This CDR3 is CASTESGTSGGNEQFF. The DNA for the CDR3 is TGTGCCAGCACCGAATCCGGGACTAGCGGGGGGAATGAGCAGTTCTTC.

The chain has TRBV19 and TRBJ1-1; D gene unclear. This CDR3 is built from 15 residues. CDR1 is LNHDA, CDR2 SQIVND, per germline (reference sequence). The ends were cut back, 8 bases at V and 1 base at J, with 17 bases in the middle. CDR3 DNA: TGTGCCAGTCAGACCCGGACCAAAAGGAACACTGAAGCTTTCTTT. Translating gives CASQTRTKRNTEAFF.

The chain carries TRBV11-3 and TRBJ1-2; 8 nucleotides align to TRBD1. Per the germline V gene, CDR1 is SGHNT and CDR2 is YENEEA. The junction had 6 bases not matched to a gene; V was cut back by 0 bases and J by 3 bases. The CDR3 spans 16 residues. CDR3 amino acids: CASSLDRTGRDYGYTF. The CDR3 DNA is TGTGCCAGCAGCTTAGACCGGACAGGGAGGGACTATGGCTACACCTTC.

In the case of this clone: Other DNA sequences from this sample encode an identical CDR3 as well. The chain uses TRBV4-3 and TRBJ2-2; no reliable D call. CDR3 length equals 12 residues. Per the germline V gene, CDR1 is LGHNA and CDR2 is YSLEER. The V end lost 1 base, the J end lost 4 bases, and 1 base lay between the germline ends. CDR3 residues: CASSQVTGELFF. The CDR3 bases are TGCGCCAGCAGCCAAGTCACCGGGGAGCTGTTTTTT.

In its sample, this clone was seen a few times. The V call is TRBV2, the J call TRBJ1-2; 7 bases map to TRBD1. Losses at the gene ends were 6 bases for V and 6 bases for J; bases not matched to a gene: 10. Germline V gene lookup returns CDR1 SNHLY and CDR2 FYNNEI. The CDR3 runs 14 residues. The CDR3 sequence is CASSAAGGRDGYTF. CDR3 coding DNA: TGTGCCAGCAGCGCGGCAGGGGGAAGGGATGGCTACACCTTC.

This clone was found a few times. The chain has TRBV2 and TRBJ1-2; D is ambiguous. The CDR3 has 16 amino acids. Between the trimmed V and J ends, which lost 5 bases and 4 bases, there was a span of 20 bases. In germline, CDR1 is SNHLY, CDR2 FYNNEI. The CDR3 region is CASSPRKHRAPYGYTF. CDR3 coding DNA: TGTGCCAGCAGTCCACGGAAGCACCGGGCCCCCTATGGCTACACCTTC.

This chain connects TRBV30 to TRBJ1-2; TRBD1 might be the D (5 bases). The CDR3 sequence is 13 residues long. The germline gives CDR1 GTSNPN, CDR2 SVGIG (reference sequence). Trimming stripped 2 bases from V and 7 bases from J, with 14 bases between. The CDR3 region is CAWSRGPFRGYTF. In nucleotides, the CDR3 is TGTGCCTGGAGTAGGGGCCCATTCCGTGGCTACACCTTC.

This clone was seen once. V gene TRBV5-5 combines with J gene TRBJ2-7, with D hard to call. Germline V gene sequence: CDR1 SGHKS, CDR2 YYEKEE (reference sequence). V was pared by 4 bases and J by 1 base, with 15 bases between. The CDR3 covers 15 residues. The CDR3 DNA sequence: TGTGCCAGCAGCCCCCCAGCATACACATCCTACGAGCAGTACTTC. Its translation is CASSPPAYTSYEQYF.

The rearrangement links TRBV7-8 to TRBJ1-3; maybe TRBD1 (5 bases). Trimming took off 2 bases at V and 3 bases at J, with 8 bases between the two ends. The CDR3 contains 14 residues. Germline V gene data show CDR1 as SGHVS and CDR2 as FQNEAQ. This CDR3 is CASSLRGVGNTIYF. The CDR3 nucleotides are TGTGCCAGCAGCTTACGGGGGGTTGGAAACACCATATATTTT.

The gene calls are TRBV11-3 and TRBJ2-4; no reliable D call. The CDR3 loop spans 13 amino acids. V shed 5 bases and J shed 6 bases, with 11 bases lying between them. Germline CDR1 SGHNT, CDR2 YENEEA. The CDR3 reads CASSGPGGNIQYF. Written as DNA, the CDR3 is TGTGCCAGCAGCGGTCCGGGTGGAAACATTCAGTACTTC.

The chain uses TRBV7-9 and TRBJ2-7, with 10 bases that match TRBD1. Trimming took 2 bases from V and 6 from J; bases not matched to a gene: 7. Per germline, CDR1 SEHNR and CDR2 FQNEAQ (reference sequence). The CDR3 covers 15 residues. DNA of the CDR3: TGTGCCAGCAGCTTACCGGGACAGGGGAGGGGCGAGCAGTACTTC. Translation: CASSLPGQGRGEQYF. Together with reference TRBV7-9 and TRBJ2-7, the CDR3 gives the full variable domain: DTGVSQNPRHKITKRGQNVTFRCDPISEHNRLYWYRQTLGQGPEFLTYFQNEAQLEKSRLLSDRFSAERPKGSFSTLEIQRTEQGDSAMYLCASSLPGQGRGEQYFGPGTRLTVT.

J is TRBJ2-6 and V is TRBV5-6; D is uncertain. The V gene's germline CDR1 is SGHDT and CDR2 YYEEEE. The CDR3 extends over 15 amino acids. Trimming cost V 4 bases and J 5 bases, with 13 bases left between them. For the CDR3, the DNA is TGTGCCAGCAGCCAAAAGGAAGCTCGGGCCAACGTCCTGACTTTC. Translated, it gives CASSQKEARANVLTF.

In DNA, the CDR3 is TGTGCCAGCAGCGTACACATAAACACTGAAGCTTTCTTT. This translates into CASSVHINTEAFF. The chain is built from TRBV9 and TRBJ1-1, with unresolved D. Between the trimmed V and J ends, which lost 1 base and 2 bases, there was a span of 6 bases. Germline values: CDR1 SGDLS, CDR2 YYNGEE. The CDR3 covers 13 residues.

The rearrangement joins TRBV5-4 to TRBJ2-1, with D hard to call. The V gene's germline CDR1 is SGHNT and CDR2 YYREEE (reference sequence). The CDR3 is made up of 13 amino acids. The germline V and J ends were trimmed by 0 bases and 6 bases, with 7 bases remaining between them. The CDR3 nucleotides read TGTGCCAGCAGCTTGGCCCCGGGCAATGAGCAGTTCTTC. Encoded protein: CASSLAPGNEQFF.

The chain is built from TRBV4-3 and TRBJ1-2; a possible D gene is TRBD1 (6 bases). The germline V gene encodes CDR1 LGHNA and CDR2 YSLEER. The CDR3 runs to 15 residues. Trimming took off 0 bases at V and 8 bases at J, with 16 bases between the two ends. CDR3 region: CASSQEITAGEGYTF. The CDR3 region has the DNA TGCGCCAGCAGCCAAGAGATCACGGCAGGGGAAGGCTACACCTTC.

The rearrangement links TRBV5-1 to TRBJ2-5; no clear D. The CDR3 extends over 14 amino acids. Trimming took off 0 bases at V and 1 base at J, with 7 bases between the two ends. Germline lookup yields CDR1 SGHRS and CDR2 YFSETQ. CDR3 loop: CASSLGPSQETQYF. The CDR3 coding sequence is TGCGCCAGCAGCTTGGGGCCCAGCCAAGAGACCCAGTACTTC.

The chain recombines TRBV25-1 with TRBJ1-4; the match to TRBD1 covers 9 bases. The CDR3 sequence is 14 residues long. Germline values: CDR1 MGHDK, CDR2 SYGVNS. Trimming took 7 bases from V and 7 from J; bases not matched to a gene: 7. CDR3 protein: CASTGQGLGEKLFF. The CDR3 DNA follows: TGTGCCAGCACCGGACAGGGGTTGGGTGAAAAACTGTTTTTT.

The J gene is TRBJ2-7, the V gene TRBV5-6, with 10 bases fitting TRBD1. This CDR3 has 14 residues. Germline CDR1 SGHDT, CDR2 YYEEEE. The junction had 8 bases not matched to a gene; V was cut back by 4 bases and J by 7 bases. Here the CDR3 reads CASSTRQGAREQYF. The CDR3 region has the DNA TGTGCCAGCAGCACCAGACAGGGGGCGAGGGAGCAGTACTTC.